This T cell receptor beta chain was found in a study of CD8+CD57+ T cells in acquired aplastic anemia. Study-wide background: DNA recovered from sorted CD4+ and CD8+ cells had a mean of approximately 3.2 ug.

Genomic DNA, the template, was used for profiling of the TCR beta VDJ and CDR3. In TCRdb, the reads were re-called with MiXCR into one record per CDR3 protein. The sample consists of roughly 300,000 distinct CDR3 sequences, 45% to 65% of them appearing once. In germline, CDR1 is DFQATT, CDR2 SNEGSKA (reference sequence). V dropped 6 bases and J dropped 4 bases, with 16 bases sitting between them. This CDR3 contains 13 residues. Overall study results and limits: Comparison of patients with controls identified around 28 shared CD8+ CDR3 sequences.

This clonotype was found a few times. Its antigen is unknown. The chain links TRBV20-1 to TRBJ2-7; weak D call: TRBD1 (6 bases). This TCR was recovered from a human donor with severe aplastic anemia or a healthy control (not recorded which). The sequencing sample was made of sorted CD4+, CD8+, or CD8+CD57+ T cells (not recorded which) from PBMCs. The chain's CDR3 is CSARTDPIYEQYF. The CDR3 DNA reads as TGCAGTGCCAGGACAGACCCAATTTACGAGCAGTACTTC.